The 32 T cell receptor beta chains given below trace back to one sample, sequenced in a study of T cell clonotyping in hematopoietic cell transplantation. Clones were sequenced by immunoSEQ multiplex PCR, and TCRdb holds only the in-frame ones, with some missing. The sample yields 7,500 to 9,500 clones, approximately 85% seen once. The specimen comprised PBMCs, sampled 180 days after allogeneic stem cell transplant. These receptors were obtained from a female patient aged 30 to 45 who had an allogeneic stem cell transplant, so the T cells may come from the graft donor. Some clones in this sample may be carry-over from other donors' samples.

The genes are TRBV7-9 and TRBJ1-2; D is unresolved. There are 13 residues in the CDR3. CDR1 SEHNR and CDR2 FQNEAQ come from the germline V gene (reference sequence). The germline V and J ends were trimmed by 2 bases and 13 bases, with 17 bases remaining between them. The CDR3 here is CASSLSGLAELTF. CDR3 nucleotide sequence: TGTGCCAGCAGCTTATCGGGCCTTGCCGAGCTCACCTTC.

This clone was seen more than once but under ten times. This rearrangement joins TRBV18 to TRBJ2-1; perhaps TRBD1 as D (6 bases). The V gene lost 10 bases and the J gene lost 0 bases, with 10 bases spanning the gap. Germline values: CDR1 KGHSH, CDR2 LQKENI. This CDR3 is 13 amino acids long. The CDR3 reads CATTTGSYNEQFF. The CDR3 DNA is TGTGCCACTACGACAGGCTCCTACAATGAGCAGTTCTTC.

The table lists this clone with a count of one. The chain has TRBV1 and TRBJ2-3; TRBD1, the table's D call, was not compared with the DNA. TRBV1 is recorded as a pseudogene. This CDR3 comprises 14 residues. The CDR3 coding sequence is TGCGCCAGCAGCCAAGATCAACCAGGCGATACGCAGTATTTT. Encoded protein: CASSQDQPGDTQYF.

The chain is built from TRBV4-3 and TRBJ1-2; no clear D. This CDR3 has 15 amino acids. Per germline, CDR1 LGHNA and CDR2 YSLEER. V lost 0 bases and J 2 bases, leaving 10 bases between the germline ends. The CDR3 loop reads CASSQEAAQNYGYTF. The CDR3, as DNA: TGCGCCAGCAGCCAAGAAGCAGCGCAAAACTATGGCTACACCTTC.

This chain joins TRBV29-1 and TRBJ1-2; D is possibly TRBD1 (6 bases). Germline-derived CDR1 and CDR2 are SQVTM and ANQGSEA. There are 16 residues in the CDR3. V shed 0 bases and J shed 8 bases, with 22 bases lying between them. CDR3 protein: CSVEDARGRGLMGYTF. The CDR3 DNA reads as TGCAGCGTTGAAGATGCGAGGGGCAGGGGTTTGATGGGCTACACCTTC.

This chain joins TRBV15 and TRBJ1-4, with D unresolved. Germline assignment: CDR1 LNHNV and CDR2 YYDKDF (reference sequence). Trimming removed 5 bases at V and 0 bases at J, with 13 bases between. The CDR3 covers 16 residues. The CDR3 sequence: CATSALYGATNEKLFF. DNA for the CDR3: TGTGCCACCAGCGCTCTGTACGGAGCAACTAATGAAAAACTGTTTTTT.

This chain links TRBV7-2 with TRBJ2-1; D is uncertain. V was shortened by 3 bases and J by 6 bases, with 12 bases between the two germline ends. CDR1 is SGHTA and CDR2 is FQGNSA in the germline V gene. The CDR3 is 14 residues long. CDR3 coding DNA: TGTGCCAGCAGCTTTCTTCGACTCACCAATGAGCAGTTCTTC. It is translated as CASSFLRLTNEQFF.

The gene calls are TRBV2 and TRBJ1-2; 7 nucleotides match TRBD1. Germline-derived CDR1 and CDR2 are SNHLY and FYNNEI. CDR3 length equals 14 residues. V shed 7 bases and J 4 bases; nucleotides not matched to a gene: 9. The CDR3 here is CASNLDRDGYGYTF. The CDR3 DNA follows: TGTGCCAGCAATCTAGACAGGGATGGCTATGGCTACACCTTC.

The CDR3 here is CASSPGLMIQETQYF. Here the CDR3 DNA reads TGCGCCAGCAGCCCGGGACTCATGATACAAGAGACCCAGTACTTC. This chain links TRBV5-1 with TRBJ2-5, with D possibly being TRBD2 (6 bases). Trimming left V 4 bases short and J 2 bases short, with 15 bases between. The germline V gene has CDR1 SGHRS and CDR2 YFSETQ. The CDR3 contains 15 residues.

The chain joins TRBV10-2 to TRBJ2-1; D might be TRBD1 or TRBD2, each matching 5 bases. CDR1 and CDR2 (germline): WSHSY, SAAADI. Trimming took 5 bases from V and 9 from J, leaving 20 bases between them. The CDR3 runs 15 residues. The CDR3 region has the DNA TGCGCCAGCAGTCTAGAGGGGCAGGGTGTCGGTGAGCAGTTCTTC. Translating it yields CASSLEGQGVGEQFF.

The V call is TRBV10-3, the J call TRBJ1-1; tentatively, D is TRBD1 (6 bases). Per the germline V gene, CDR1 is ENHRY and CDR2 is SYGVKD. CDR3 length: 14 residues. V was pared by 3 bases and J by 5 bases, with 13 bases between. CDR3 residues: CAISDRGLGTEAFF. The CDR3 DNA sequence: TGTGCCATCAGTGATCGGGGGCTGGGGACTGAAGCTTTCTTT.

The chain combines TRBV6-6 with TRBJ2-7, with D perhaps assigned TRBD1 or TRBD2 (6 bases each). Trimming took off 2 bases at V and 3 bases at J, with 14 bases between the two ends. In germline, CDR1 is MNHNY, CDR2 SVGAGI (reference sequence). The CDR3 runs to 15 residues. The CDR3 nucleotides are TGTGCCAGCAGTTACGGGGGGCGATATGGCTACGAGCAGTACTTC. This encodes CASSYGGRYGYEQYF.

This chain uses TRBV29-1 with TRBJ1-2, with D perhaps matching TRBD1 (6 bases). This CDR3 has 13 amino acids. Trimming pared 5 bases from V and 8 bases from J, leaving 18 bases between. The germline V gene has CDR1 SQVTM and CDR2 ANQGSEA. In nucleotides, the CDR3 is TGCAGCGTTACTAGACTCGGCGGGGGCGGCTACACCTTC. Protein product: CSVTRLGGGGYTF.

This rearrangement joins TRBV5-6 to TRBJ2-1, with TRBD1 matching 8 bases. V gave up 4 bases and J gave up 4 bases; unmatched junction bases: 7. The CDR3 runs 15 residues. From germline, CDR1 is SGHDT and CDR2 YYEEEE. The CDR3 reads CASSRDRGSYNEQFF. In DNA, the CDR3 is TGTGCCAGCAGCCGAGACAGGGGCAGTTACAATGAGCAGTTCTTC.

This clone was detected once. The chain carries TRBV7-2 and TRBJ1-2, with a tentative D call TRBD1 (5 bases). This CDR3 has 14 residues. V was cut by 2 bases and J by 7 bases, with 14 bases left in between. Germline loops: CDR1 SGHTA, CDR2 FQGNSA. The DNA for the CDR3 is TGTGCCAGCAGCTTAATCGCAGGGTCCGGTGGCTACACCTTC. This translates into CASSLIAGSGGYTF.

This clone was detected only a few times. The chain carries TRBV7-9 and TRBJ2-2; 8 bases fit TRBD1. Per germline, CDR1 SEHNR and CDR2 FQNEAQ (reference sequence). V dropped 1 base and J dropped 4; count of bases not matched to a gene: 2. The CDR3 loop spans 15 amino acids. The chain's CDR3 is CASSLGTGSTGELFF. CDR3 sequence (DNA): TGTGCCAGCAGCTTAGGGACAGGGAGCACCGGGGAGCTGTTTTTT.

This chain links TRBV6-4 with TRBJ2-3, with 9 nucleotides matching TRBD2. V lost 3 bases, J lost 4 bases, and 2 bases stayed unmatched. Per germline, CDR1 MRHNA and CDR2 SNTAGT. This CDR3 is built from 14 residues. The CDR3 loop is CASSERGGPDTQYF. The CDR3 DNA sequence: TGTGCCAGCAGTGAGCGGGGGGGCCCAGATACGCAGTATTTT.

The chain links TRBV9 to TRBJ2-4, with D hard to call. There are 13 residues in the CDR3. From germline, CDR1 is SGDLS and CDR2 YYNGEE. V lost 2 bases and J 10 bases, leaving 13 bases between the germline ends. CDR3 coding DNA: TGTGCCAGCAGCGTTGCGGACGCGAAAATTCAGTACTTC. Encoded protein: CASSVADAKIQYF. The whole variable domain, filled in from reference TRBV9 and TRBJ2-4, reads DSGVTQTPKHLITATGQRVTLRCSPRSGDLSVYWYQQSLDQGLQFLIQYYNGEERAKGNILERFSAQQFPDLHSELNLSSLELGDSALYFCASSVADAKIQYFGAGTRLSVL.

The chain joins TRBV1 to TRBJ2-7; the table gives TRBD2 as D, unverified against the DNA. TRBV1 is a pseudogene. The CDR3 runs 18 residues. This chain's CDR3 is CTSSQAKRTRRNSYEQYF. CDR3 bases: TGCACCAGCAGCCAGGCCAAAAGAACTAGGAGGAACTCCTACGAGCAGTACTTC.

The chain carries TRBV9 and TRBJ2-2, with D uncertain. V was shortened by 0 bases and J by 1 base, with 4 bases between the two germline ends. CDR3 size: 14 residues. Germline V CDR1 and CDR2: SGDLS, YYNGEE. CDR3 amino acids: CASSVGRNTGELFF. CDR3 DNA: TGTGCCAGCAGCGTAGGGAGGAACACCGGGGAGCTGTTTTTT.

CDR3 DNA: TGTGCCAGCAGTTTTTGGGCAAACGGACATGAGCAGTTCTTC. Protein product: CASSFWANGHEQFF. The V gene is TRBV27, the J gene TRBJ2-1; D remains unclear. This CDR3 is built from 14 residues. Trimming took 3 bases from V and 8 from J, leaving 14 bases between them. Germline V gives CDR1 MNHEY, CDR2 SMNVEV (reference sequence).

This rearrangement joins TRBV7-2 to TRBJ1-5; maybe TRBD1 (5 bases). Germline CDR1 is SGHTA and CDR2 is FQGNSA. This CDR3 contains 14 residues. V was shortened by 1 base and J by 8 bases, with 12 bases between the two germline ends. Here the CDR3 reads CASSLVGKGEPQHF. As DNA, the CDR3 is TGTGCCAGCAGCTTAGTCGGGAAAGGGGAGCCCCAGCATTTT.

In its sample, this clone was seen a few times. CDR3 loop: CASTQTLQSRANVLTF. CDR3 bases: TGTGCCAGTACGCAGACGCTACAAAGTCGGGCCAACGTCCTGACTTTC. The chain has TRBV7-3 and TRBJ2-6; D is ambiguous. The V end was cut by 9 bases, the J end by 5 bases, with 20 bases between. Germline CDR1 is SGHTA and CDR2 is FQGTGA. This CDR3 comprises 16 residues. The whole variable domain, remainder taken from reference TRBV7-3 and TRBJ2-6, is GAGVSQTPSNKVTEKGKYVELRCDPISGHTALYWYRQSLGQGPEFLIYFQGTGAADDSGLPNDRFFAVRPEGSVSTLKIQRTERGDSAVYLCASTQTLQSRANVLTFGAGSRLTVL.

The J gene is TRBJ2-7, the V gene TRBV2; TRBD2 matches 11 bases. The CDR3 runs to 13 residues. Looked up from germline, CDR1 is SNHLY and CDR2 is FYNNEI. The V gene end was trimmed by 4 bases and the J gene end by 5 bases; junction bases not matched to a gene: 1. CDR3 in amino acids: CASSVLAGDEQYF. In DNA, the CDR3 is TGTGCCAGCAGTGTACTAGCGGGGGACGAGCAGTACTTC.

The chain recombines TRBV4-3 with TRBJ2-6; 10 bases are shared with TRBD1. The CDR3 loop spans 19 amino acids. Trimming at V came to 1 base and at J to 4 bases, leaving 10 bases not matched to a gene. Per the germline V gene, CDR1 is LGHNA and CDR2 is YSLEER. In nucleotides, the CDR3 is TGCGCCAGCAGCCAAGGCCGGCGACAGGGGGCTTTGGGGGCCAACGTCCTGACTTTC. As protein: CASSQGRRQGALGANVLTF.

The gene calls are TRBV2 and TRBJ2-3; TRBD2 matches at 10 bases. V was clipped by 3 bases and J by 5 bases; unmatched bases: 11. This CDR3 spans 17 amino acids. Germline lookup yields CDR1 SNHLY and CDR2 FYNNEI. The CDR3 loop reads CASSESPAGGLEDTQYF. CDR3 DNA sequence: TGTGCCAGCAGTGAGTCCCCAGCGGGGGGGCTAGAAGATACGCAGTATTTT.

The genes are TRBV30 and TRBJ1-2; TRBD1 matches at 7 bases. The V gene end was trimmed by 2 bases and the J gene end by 7 bases; junction bases not matched to a gene: 7. The CDR3 covers 13 residues. Germline V gene sequence: CDR1 GTSNPN, CDR2 SVGIG (reference sequence). DNA for the CDR3: TGTGCCTGGAGTCTAGGACAGGATATTGGCTACACCTTC. Its protein product is CAWSLGQDIGYTF.

V is TRBV29-1 and J is TRBJ1-2; TRBD1 is a possible D gene (6 bases). The germline V gene encodes CDR1 SQVTM and CDR2 ANQGSEA. CDR3 length equals 13 residues. Trimming cost V 3 bases and J 6 bases, with 14 bases left between them. This chain's CDR3 is CSVELQGLHGYTF. CDR3 sequence (DNA): TGCAGCGTTGAGCTACAGGGCTTGCATGGCTACACCTTC.

The rearrangement links TRBV4-2 to TRBJ1-1; D gene ambiguous. V was shortened by 0 bases and J by 0 bases, with 17 bases between the two germline ends. The CDR3 has 18 residues. Germline V gene sequence: CDR1 LGHNA, CDR2 YNFKEQ. CDR3 coding DNA: TGTGCCAGCAGCCAAGATTTTTGGGATTCTTTCATGAACACTGAAGCTTTCTTT. Amino acids: CASSQDFWDSFMNTEAFF.

The chain recombines TRBV29-1 with TRBJ2-4, with D possibly matching TRBD2 (6 bases). V lost 7 bases, J lost 2 bases, and 12 bases lay in between. The germline CDR1 and CDR2 sequences are SQVTM and ANQGSEA. The CDR3 length is 13 residues. CDR3 DNA sequence: TGCAGCGCCAGCCGGGAGTCCAAAAACATTCAGTACTTC. Translating gives CSASRESKNIQYF.

The genes are TRBV29-1 and TRBJ2-4; 9 nucleotides align to TRBD1. V was clipped by 6 bases and J by 7 bases; unmatched bases: 4. CDR1 and CDR2 from the germline V gene are SQVTM and ANQGSEA. The CDR3 consists of 12 residues. The CDR3 DNA is TGCAGCGTCCGGACAGGGGCGAACATTCAGTACTTC. This gives the protein CSVRTGANIQYF.

As concerns this clone: One end of the junction varies from germline; a read error may be responsible. The V and J genes are TRBV28 and TRBJ2-7, with 7 bases identical to TRBD1. This CDR3 has 12 amino acids. Germline assignment: CDR1 MDHEN and CDR2 SYDVKM. The CDR3 bases are TGTGCCAGCAGTTTGGTCCAGGGACAGCCCGACTTC. It specifies CASSLVQGQPDF. The variable domain in full, completed from reference TRBV28 and TRBJ2-7, reads DVKVTQSSRYLVKRTGEKVFLECVQDMDHENMFWYRQDPGLGLRLIYFSYDVKMKEKGDIPEGYSVSREKKERFSLILESASTNQTSMYLCASSLVQGQPDFGPGTRLTVT.